This TCR beta chain was identified during a study of T cell changes during pregnancy in multiple sclerosis. The CDR3 is 13 residues long. Germline loops: CDR1 SGDLS, CDR2 YYNGEE. Trimming pared 0 bases from V and 10 bases from J, leaving 11 bases between. Clones were sequenced by immunoSEQ multiplex PCR, and TCRdb holds only the in-frame ones, with some missing. In the table there are over 50,000 clones, nearly 90% of which are singletons. The chain uses TRBV9 and TRBJ2-1; perhaps TRBD2 as D (6 bases). The sample in question was peripheral blood, obtained in the first trimester of pregnancy. The clonotype comes from a female donor with multiple sclerosis, enrolled in a pregnancy study. CDR3 in amino acids: CASSVVPGVEQFF. CDR3 bases: TGTGCCAGCAGCGTAGTTCCGGGAGTGGAGCAGTTCTTC.